The 21 T cell receptor beta chains given below trace back to one sample, sequenced in a study of OX40 agonist ivuxolimab in advanced cancers. Preparation of the library involved the immunoSEQ multiplex PCR assay. TCRdb took this table from immuneACCESS and kept in-frame rearrangements with V and J called. Such tables lack part of the clones; where checked against another copy, unresolved V genes explain under half of the gap, and the rest is unexplained. Here the sample has about 64,000 clones; about 80% occur a single time. The ten largest account for 2% to 2.5% of the sample. Sequenced material: CD4+ or CD8+ T cells sorted from blood, taken in a trial of the OX40 agonist ivuxolimab. The receptors were gathered from an adult with an advanced solid tumor such as melanoma, head and neck, liver or kidney cancer.

The chain links TRBV5-1 to TRBJ1-6; perhaps TRBD1 as D (5 bases). The CDR3 has 15 amino acids. Germline assignment: CDR1 SGHRS and CDR2 YFSETQ. V shed 4 bases and J shed 7 bases, with 15 bases lying between them. This CDR3 is CASSVQAGQNSPLHF. The CDR3 DNA is TGCGCCAGCAGCGTGCAGGCAGGACAAAATTCACCCCTCCACTTT.

This sequence joins TRBV18 and TRBJ1-6; 9 nucleotides agree with TRBD1. The germline V gene has CDR1 KGHSH and CDR2 LQKENI. J gave up 6 bases and V 4 bases, and 7 bases lay outside the gene matches. CDR3 length equals 16 residues. The DNA of the CDR3 is TGTGCCAGCTCACAATCAACGGGACAGGGTAATTCACCCCTCCACTTT. Protein: CASSQSTGQGNSPLHF.

This clone showed up just a few times. V usage is TRBV30 and J usage is TRBJ2-3; 7 nucleotides match TRBD2. This CDR3 has 15 amino acids. Trimming cost V 2 bases and J 1 base; bases outside gene matches: 6. CDR1 is GTSNPN, CDR2 SVGIG, per germline (reference sequence). The chain's CDR3 is CAWSSISGRTDTQYF. The CDR3 nucleotides are TGTGCCTGGAGTTCTATTAGCGGGCGCACAGATACGCAGTATTTT.

This chain links TRBV28 with TRBJ1-3; D is uncertain. This CDR3 is 16 amino acids long. V lost 5 bases and J lost 0, with 14 bases in between. The V gene's germline CDR1 is MDHEN and CDR2 SYDVKM. The CDR3 spells CASSLSGTLSGNTIYF. The CDR3 DNA reads as TGTGCCAGCAGTCTTTCGGGTACCCTCTCTGGAAACACCATATATTTT.

V gene TRBV19 combines with J gene TRBJ2-3; D possibly matches TRBD1 or TRBD2 (5 bases each). This CDR3 is 16 amino acids long. The germline CDR1 and CDR2 sequences are LNHDA and SQIVND (reference sequence). V was clipped by 1 base and J by 6 bases, with 17 bases between them. The CDR3 nucleotides read TGTGCCAGTAGTATAGCGAGGGGAATAGGAGTGGATACGCAGTATTTT. It yields the protein CASSIARGIGVDTQYF.

This clone was detected a few times. The chain links TRBV18 to TRBJ2-3; 15 nucleotides align to TRBD2. V lost 3 bases, J lost 3 bases, and 10 bases stayed unmatched. Germline V gene lookup returns CDR1 KGHSH and CDR2 LQKENI. The CDR3 has 19 amino acids. The CDR3 here is CASSPLGLAGGQVTDTQYF. The CDR3 DNA follows: TGTGCCAGCTCACCCCTGGGACTAGCGGGGGGCCAGGTGACAGATACGCAGTATTTT.

V and J are TRBV18 and TRBJ2-1; no reliable D call. Per the germline V gene, CDR1 is KGHSH and CDR2 is LQKENI. The length of the CDR3 is 15 residues. The ends were cut back, 1 base at V and 1 base at J, with 8 bases in the middle. The CDR3 DNA is TGTGCCAGCTCACCACTGGGGTTTTCCTACAATGAGCAGTTCTTC. Translating it yields CASSPLGFSYNEQFF.

The rearrangement joins TRBV5-1 to TRBJ2-5; 7 bases map to TRBD2. Trimming removed 0 bases from V and 3 bases from J; junction bases left unmatched: 2. Germline V lookup: CDR1 SGHRS, CDR2 YFSETQ. The CDR3 has 14 residues. The CDR3 protein is CASSLEGGEETQYF. CDR3 bases: TGCGCCAGCAGCTTGGAGGGAGGGGAAGAGACCCAGTACTTC.

The chain combines TRBV5-1 with TRBJ1-1; D call uncertain. Between the trimmed V and J ends, which lost 1 base and 3 bases, there was a span of 10 bases. The germline CDR1 and CDR2 sequences are SGHRS and YFSETQ. This CDR3 is built from 14 residues. CDR3 residues: CASSLLGDDTEAFF. The CDR3 DNA sequence: TGCGCCAGCAGCTTGCTGGGAGACGACACTGAAGCTTTCTTT.

The V gene is TRBV7-2, the J gene TRBJ1-5; D remains unclear. This CDR3 is 14 amino acids long. The V gene's germline CDR1 is SGHTA and CDR2 FQGNSA. Trimming shortened V by 4 bases and J by 0 bases, and 7 bases separated the two germline ends. CDR3 sequence (DNA): TGTGCCAGCAGCTCAATACTTAGCAATCAGCCCCAGCATTTT. Its translation: CASSSILSNQPQHF.

The sample holds one count of this clone. J is TRBJ2-1 and V is TRBV19; D is unclear. Germline values: CDR1 LNHDA, CDR2 SQIVND (reference sequence). This CDR3 region has 14 residues. Deletions cut 3 bases from V and 3 bases from J, with 9 bases between. CDR3 DNA sequence: TGTGCCAGTAGTATTACAAACTACTACAATGAGCAGTTCTTC. Its translation is CASSITNYYNEQFF.

The V call is TRBV28, the J call TRBJ1-2; D is unclear. Trimming shortened V by 3 bases and J by 3 bases, and 14 bases separated the two germline ends. The CDR3 covers 15 residues. Germline lookup yields CDR1 MDHEN and CDR2 SYDVKM. The CDR3 DNA sequence: TGTGCCAGCAGTTTTACACCCCCTGGCGACTATGGCTACACCTTC. Residues: CASSFTPPGDYGYTF.

The V gene is TRBV2, the J gene TRBJ1-1, with D unclear. Per germline, CDR1 SNHLY and CDR2 FYNNEI. The CDR3 contains 12 residues. The germline V and J ends were trimmed by 1 base and 6 bases, with 6 bases remaining between them. This CDR3 is CASSEVGAEAFF. The CDR3 DNA follows: TGTGCCAGCAGTGAAGTCGGCGCTGAAGCTTTCTTT.

The rearrangement uses TRBV6-6 and TRBJ1-1; D not resolved. Germline-derived CDR1 and CDR2 are MNHNY and SVGAGI (reference sequence). The CDR3 consists of 13 residues. The V gene lost 6 bases and the J gene lost 1 base, with 9 bases spanning the gap. The CDR3 DNA is TGTGCCAGCAGCTTCCCTCAGAACACTGAAGCTTTCTTT. It specifies CASSFPQNTEAFF.

This clone occurred once. This chain uses TRBV6-4 with TRBJ1-1; no reliable D call. Germline V gene sequence: CDR1 MRHNA, CDR2 SNTAGT. V gave up 10 bases and J gave up 4 bases, with 19 bases separating them. The CDR3 extends over 14 amino acids. CDR3 sequence (DNA): TGTGCCATCAGATCCGAATGGACGGGCACTGAAGCTTTCTTT. Translating it yields CAIRSEWTGTEAFF.

This sequence joins TRBV28 and TRBJ2-2; a weak D match, TRBD1 (6 bases). Germline V gives CDR1 MDHEN, CDR2 SYDVKM. V was trimmed by 2 bases and J by 5 bases, leaving 9 bases between them. This CDR3 comprises 14 residues. Written as DNA, the CDR3 is TGTGCCAGCAGTTTAACAGGGTTTACCGGGGAGCTGTTTTTT. Protein: CASSLTGFTGELFF.

The chain has TRBV6-5 and TRBJ2-5; 8 nucleotides agree with TRBD1. Germline V gene sequence: CDR1 MNHEY, CDR2 SVGAGI. After removal of 4 bases from V and 4 bases from J, the junction contained 5 bases not matched to a gene. This CDR3 has 14 residues. CDR3 DNA sequence: TGTGCCAGCAGTTCCCTTGGGACAGGAGAGACCCAGTACTTC. It yields the protein CASSSLGTGETQYF.

In this sample, this clone turned up a few times. The chain links TRBV5-4 to TRBJ2-5, with 13 bases that match TRBD2. Germline V gene lookup returns CDR1 SGHNT and CDR2 YYREEE (reference sequence). This CDR3 contains 15 residues. V was pared by 4 bases and J by 5 bases, with 5 bases of the junction left unmatched. The CDR3 sequence is CASSGTSGRGETQYF. CDR3 sequence (DNA): TGTGCCAGCAGCGGCACTAGCGGGAGGGGTGAGACCCAGTACTTC.

J is TRBJ1-5 and V is TRBV6-5; D remains unclear. Germline values: CDR1 MNHEY, CDR2 SVGAGI. Trimming cost V 2 bases and J 1 base, with 6 bases left between them. This CDR3 contains 14 residues. This chain's CDR3 is CASSYRESNQPQHF. In DNA, the CDR3 is TGTGCCAGCAGTTACAGGGAAAGCAATCAGCCCCAGCATTTT.

The chain has TRBV5-6 and TRBJ1-2; D not certain. Germline CDR1 and CDR2: SGHDT and YYEEEE. V was shortened by 4 bases and J by 2 bases, with 9 bases between the two germline ends. The CDR3 sequence is 13 residues long. This chain's CDR3 is CASSPGENYGYTF. CDR3 DNA sequence: TGTGCCAGCAGCCCCGGGGAGAACTATGGCTACACCTTC.

The J gene is TRBJ2-1, the V gene TRBV5-1; 10 nucleotides line up with TRBD2. J lost 3 bases, V lost 0 bases, and 0 bases had no gene match. The CDR3 is made up of 15 amino acids. Germline lookup yields CDR1 SGHRS and CDR2 YFSETQ. Here the CDR3 reads CASSLVAGGYNEQFF. CDR3 DNA sequence: TGCGCCAGCAGCTTGGTAGCGGGGGGCTACAATGAGCAGTTCTTC.